Below, 7 T cell receptor beta chains from the same sample are listed, as sequenced in a study of beta chain features in type 1 diabetes. Reverse transcription of all isolated RNA meant that expressed TCRB transcripts were sequenced. This table comes from immunoSEQ multiplex PCR, and its TCRdb copy is limited to in-frame clones, with some not included. The table lists 120,000 to 150,000 clones, under 60% of them singletons. The sample was Tregs from blood. Receptors were obtained from a man in his late teens or twenties in good health.

This clone was seen a few times. The chain employs TRBV6-5 and TRBJ2-2; D unresolved. CDR1 is MNHEY, CDR2 SVGAGI, per germline. There are 13 residues in the CDR3. Trimming took 8 bases from V and 0 from J, leaving 7 bases between them. CDR3 bases: TGTGCCAGCTTAGAAACGAACACCGGGGAGCTGTTTTTT. Translating it yields CASLETNTGELFF.

The gene calls are TRBV4-1 and TRBJ1-2; 8 bases match TRBD1. The CDR3 loop spans 17 amino acids. The germline CDR1 and CDR2 sequences are MGHRA and YSYEKL. With 1 base clipped from V and 7 bases from J, the junction kept 14 bases outside the gene matches. CDR3: CASSQVGRGRESCGYTF. The DNA for the CDR3 is TGCGCCAGCAGCCAAGTCGGCAGGGGGCGGGAGAGCTGTGGCTACACCTTC.

The CDR3 coding sequence is TGTGCCAGCAGCCTCGGGACAGACCGGGAGACCCAGTACTTC. Protein: CASSLGTDRETQYF. The V gene is TRBV5-4, the J gene TRBJ2-5; the match to TRBD1 covers 7 bases. Germline assignment: CDR1 SGHNT and CDR2 YYREEE (reference sequence). The V and J ends lost 4 bases and 5 bases, in that order; junction bases with no gene match: 8. This CDR3 is 14 amino acids long. Full variable domain (outside the CDR3, taken from reference TRBV5-4 and TRBJ2-5): ETGVTQSPTHLIKTRGQQVTLRCSSQSGHNTVSWYQQALGQGPQFIFQYYREEENGRGNFPPRFSGLQFPNYSSELNVNALELDDSALYLCASSLGTDRETQYFGPGTRLLVL.

V is TRBV6-4 and J is TRBJ1-1, with 9 bases that match TRBD1. V gave up 3 bases and J gave up 4 bases; unmatched junction bases: 3. This CDR3 has 14 residues. Per the germline V gene, CDR1 is MRHNA and CDR2 is SNTAGT. The CDR3 sequence is CASSEGQGSTEAFF. The DNA for the CDR3 is TGTGCCAGCAGTGAGGGACAGGGAAGCACTGAAGCTTTCTTT.

This clone appeared a single time. The CDR3 reads CAWSVVSSYNEQFF. CDR3 sequence (DNA): TGTGCCTGGAGTGTTGTCAGCTCCTACAATGAGCAGTTCTTC. The chain recombines TRBV30 with TRBJ2-1; no clear D gene. Germline V gene lookup returns CDR1 GTSNPN and CDR2 SVGIG (reference sequence). Between the trimmed V and J ends, which lost 0 bases and 0 bases, there was a span of 6 bases. The CDR3 extends over 14 amino acids.

The V gene is TRBV4-2, the J gene TRBJ2-7, with TRBD2 matching over 12 bases. Per germline, CDR1 LGHNA and CDR2 YNFKEQ. The CDR3 extends over 16 amino acids. Trimming removed 0 bases from V and 1 base from J; junction bases left unmatched: 1. The CDR3 nucleotides read TGTGCCAGCAGCCAAGAGGGGACTAGCGGGTCCTACGAGCAGTACTTC. Translating gives CASSQEGTSGSYEQYF.

This chain connects TRBV30 to TRBJ1-6; 7 bases are shared with TRBD1. The trim removed 3 bases at V and 7 bases at J, leaving 3 bases unmatched. This CDR3 spans 13 amino acids. Germline CDR1 and CDR2: GTSNPN and SVGIG (reference sequence). CDR3 residues: CAWRDRWNSPLHF. In DNA, the CDR3 is TGTGCCTGGAGGGACAGGTGGAATTCACCCCTCCACTTT. The full variable domain, with the rest looked up from reference TRBV30 and TRBJ1-6, is SQTIHQWPATLVQPVGSPLSLECTVEGTSNPNLYWYRQAAGRGLQLLFYSVGIGQISSEVPQNLSASRPQDRQFILSSKKLLLSDSGFYLCAWRDRWNSPLHFGNGTRLTVT.